These 26 T cell receptor beta chains share one sample of origin, sequenced in a study of OX40 agonist ivuxolimab in advanced cancers. Measured with immunoSEQ multiplex PCR; TCRdb has only the in-frame clones, and not every one. The sample consists of 30,000 to 40,000 clones, more than 70% of them appearing once. Sequencing used CD4+ or CD8+ T cells sorted from blood, obtained in a trial of the OX40 agonist ivuxolimab. Receptors originate from an adult with an advanced solid tumor such as melanoma, head and neck, liver or kidney cancer.

The chain employs TRBV6-1 and TRBJ2-1; 9 bases match TRBD2. CDR1 and CDR2 from the germline V gene are MNHNS and SASEGT. CDR3 length equals 19 residues. J lost 3 bases, V lost 4 bases, and 16 bases had no gene match. CDR3 in amino acids: CASSGGRGYAEQGYNEQFF. CDR3 coding DNA: TGTGCCAGCAGTGGCGGGAGGGGCTATGCGGAACAAGGCTACAATGAGCAGTTCTTC.

V usage is TRBV27 and J usage is TRBJ2-1, with 7 bases that match TRBD2. V lost 7 bases to trimming and J lost 7 bases; unmatched junction nucleotides: 7. This CDR3 has 13 amino acids. Germline V gene data show CDR1 as MNHEY and CDR2 as SMNVEV (reference sequence). The CDR3 spells CASNPRERNEQFF. The CDR3 DNA is TGTGCCAGCAACCCGCGGGAGCGAAATGAGCAGTTCTTC.

The chain carries TRBV2 and TRBJ2-2, with D possibly TRBD2 on 5 matching bases. CDR3 length equals 15 residues. Germline lookup yields CDR1 SNHLY and CDR2 FYNNEI. Trimming removed 1 base from V and 6 bases from J, with 12 bases in between. This CDR3 reads CASSEGLAKSGELFF. In DNA, the CDR3 is TGTGCCAGCAGTGAAGGGTTAGCGAAATCCGGGGAGCTGTTTTTT.

This sequence joins TRBV6-1 and TRBJ1-6; 9 nucleotides line up with TRBD1. This CDR3 has 15 residues. V gave up 0 bases and J gave up 9 bases; unmatched junction bases: 3. The germline V gene encodes CDR1 MNHNS and CDR2 SASEGT. In nucleotides, the CDR3 is TGTGCCAGCAGTGAAGCCCGGACAGGGGCTTCACCCCTCCACTTT. Protein sequence: CASSEARTGASPLHF.

V is TRBV29-1 and J is TRBJ2-3, with 11 positions matching TRBD2. J was trimmed by 0 bases and V by 4 bases; bases with no gene match: 6. Germline V gene data show CDR1 as SQVTM and CDR2 as ANQGSEA. The length of the CDR3 is 16 residues. CDR3 coding DNA: TGCAGCGTTGTTCTAGCGGGAGGAGCTAGCACAGATACGCAGTATTTT. Translated, it gives CSVVLAGGASTDTQYF.

This chain links TRBV28 with TRBJ2-5; 7 nucleotides match TRBD2. Germline assignment: CDR1 MDHEN and CDR2 SYDVKM. CDR3 length: 14 amino acids. V lost 5 bases and J lost 3; bases outside the gene matches: 6. The CDR3 is CASSHQRGKETQYF. As DNA, the CDR3 is TGTGCCAGCAGTCATCAGCGGGGCAAAGAGACCCAGTACTTC.

The chain combines TRBV15 with TRBJ2-5; D may be TRBD1 (6 bases). The CDR3 is made up of 14 amino acids. The germline V gene encodes CDR1 LNHNV and CDR2 YYDKDF (reference sequence). The germline V and J ends were trimmed by 5 bases and 5 bases, with 15 bases remaining between them. The CDR3 sequence: CATSLQGDWETQYF. CDR3 DNA: TGTGCCACCAGCCTACAGGGTGATTGGGAGACCCAGTACTTC. Based on the CDR3 plus reference TRBV15 and TRBJ2-5, the full variable domain is DAMVIQNPRYQVTQFGKPVTLSCSQTLNHNVMYWYQQKSSQAPKLLFHYYDKDFNNEADTPDNFQSRRPNTSFCFLDIRSPGLGDTAMYLCATSLQGDWETQYFGPGTRLLVL.

V gene TRBV9 combines with J gene TRBJ2-7, with 9 bases identical to TRBD1. The CDR3 has 16 residues. After removal of 0 bases from V and 3 bases from J, the junction contained 7 bases not matched to a gene. The germline gives CDR1 SGDLS, CDR2 YYNGEE. The CDR3 sequence is CASSVGPGQGNYEQYF. In DNA, the CDR3 is TGTGCCAGCAGCGTAGGGCCGGGACAGGGAAACTACGAGCAGTACTTC.

This rearrangement joins TRBV25-1 to TRBJ2-3, with D unresolved. The CDR3 sequence is 15 residues long. V was pared by 1 base and J by 0 bases, with 8 bases between. From germline, CDR1 is MGHDK and CDR2 SYGVNS. The CDR3: CASSELGFSTDTQYF. The CDR3 DNA sequence: TGTGCCAGCAGTGAATTGGGCTTCAGCACAGATACGCAGTATTTT.

The rearrangement links TRBV7-6 to TRBJ2-1, with D uncertain. The germline gives CDR1 SGHVS, CDR2 FNYEAQ. CDR3 size: 13 residues. The ends were cut back, 1 base at V and 7 bases at J, with 8 bases in the middle. The CDR3 loop is CASSLGGWNEQFF. The CDR3 nucleotides are TGTGCCAGCAGCTTAGGGGGTTGGAATGAGCAGTTCTTC.

This chain joins TRBV5-1 and TRBJ2-3; TRBD2 matches at 12 bases. The CDR3 runs to 16 residues. Per the germline V gene, CDR1 is SGHRS and CDR2 is YFSETQ. The trim removed 4 bases at V and 2 bases at J, leaving 5 bases unmatched. The CDR3 loop reads CASSAGLAGSTDTQYF. In DNA, the CDR3 is TGCGCCAGCAGCGCCGGACTAGCGGGATCCACAGATACGCAGTATTTT.

This clone has a handful of counts. This same CDR3 is encoded by further DNA sequences in the sample. This chain connects TRBV7-9 to TRBJ2-3, with 9 positions matching TRBD1. This CDR3 contains 14 residues. The J segment lost 8 bases and the V segment lost 4 bases, leaving 7 bases of the junction unmatched. Germline V gene lookup returns CDR1 SEHNR and CDR2 FQNEAQ (reference sequence). The CDR3 sequence is CASSSGQGVGTQYF. For the CDR3, the DNA is TGTGCCAGCAGCTCGGGACAGGGAGTGGGTACGCAGTATTTT.

The chain couples TRBV4-1 to TRBJ2-7, with 8 nucleotides matching TRBD2. This CDR3 comprises 15 residues. The germline V gene has CDR1 MGHRA and CDR2 YSYEKL. Trimming cost V 2 bases and J 1 base; bases outside gene matches: 4. For the CDR3, the DNA is TGCGCCAGCAGCCAACTAACTAGCGGTTCCTACGAGCAGTACTTC. Translating gives CASSQLTSGSYEQYF.

This chain joins TRBV28 and TRBJ1-4; no clear D gene. CDR1 and CDR2 (germline): MDHEN, SYDVKM. The ends were cut back, 4 bases at V and 8 bases at J, with 11 bases in the middle. The CDR3 loop spans 13 amino acids. CDR3 region: CASSYGVWEKLFF. The CDR3 DNA is TGTGCCAGCAGTTATGGGGTTTGGGAAAAACTGTTTTTT. The variable domain in full, completed from reference TRBV28 and TRBJ1-4, reads DVKVTQSSRYLVKRTGEKVFLECVQDMDHENMFWYRQDPGLGLRLIYFSYDVKMKEKGDIPEGYSVSREKKERFSLILESASTNQTSMYLCASSYGVWEKLFFGSGTQLSVL.

This chain links TRBV15 with TRBJ2-1; TRBD2 matches 7 bases. V gave up 1 base and J gave up 4 bases; unmatched junction bases: 7. CDR3 length: 16 amino acids. Germline V gene data show CDR1 as LNHNV and CDR2 as YYDKDF (reference sequence). CDR3 sequence: CATSRVGGSGYNEQFF. CDR3 in DNA: TGTGCCACCAGCAGAGTCGGCGGGAGCGGGTACAATGAGCAGTTCTTC.

The chain uses TRBV11-2 and TRBJ2-2; D is possibly TRBD2 (6 bases). The CDR3 covers 19 residues. Trimming removed 0 bases at V and 5 bases at J, with 22 bases between. Germline CDR1 and CDR2: SGHAT and FQNNGV. The CDR3 DNA follows: TGTGCCAGCAGCTTAGATCGTAGGCTTGGAGGGCCAAAAACCGGGGAGCTGTTTTTT. Translation gives CASSLDRRLGGPKTGELFF.

In its sample, this clone was seen once. The chain has TRBV11-3 and TRBJ2-3; 13 nucleotides align to TRBD2. Per germline, CDR1 SGHNT and CDR2 YENEEA. The V segment lost 5 bases and the J segment 5 bases; nucleotides outside the gene matches: 7. The CDR3 contains 16 residues. This CDR3 is CASSPGTSGKVDTQYF. The CDR3, as DNA: TGTGCCAGCAGCCCCGGGACTAGCGGGAAAGTAGATACGCAGTATTTT.

This clone was picked up one time. The chain uses TRBV28 and TRBJ2-7; 7 bases match TRBD2. The CDR3 is 18 residues long. J gave up 5 bases and V 4 bases, and 20 bases lay outside the gene matches. CDR1 MDHEN and CDR2 SYDVKM come from the germline V gene. Here the CDR3 DNA reads TGTGCCAGCAGTTCCCCGAGGTCAGCGGGCGGGAGATCCCACGAGCAGTACTTC. Its protein product is CASSSPRSAGGRSHEQYF.

The rearrangement joins TRBV5-1 to TRBJ2-6; the match to TRBD1 covers 11 bases. V dropped 6 bases and J dropped 3; count of bases not matched to a gene: 11. Per the germline V gene, CDR1 is SGHRS and CDR2 is YFSETQ. CDR3 size: 18 residues. The CDR3 sequence is CASTRAGTGGYGANVLTF. In DNA form, the CDR3 reads TGCGCCAGCACTCGCGCCGGGACAGGGGGTTATGGGGCCAACGTCCTGACTTTC.

The chain links TRBV5-4 to TRBJ2-3; 10 positions agree with TRBD2. Germline V gene lookup returns CDR1 SGHNT and CDR2 YYREEE (reference sequence). V shed 4 bases and J 5 bases; nucleotides not matched to a gene: 10. The CDR3 spans 16 residues. CDR3 coding DNA: TGTGCCAGCAGCCCCTACCTAGCGGGGGCTGGAGATACGCAGTATTTT. This encodes CASSPYLAGAGDTQYF.

The chain combines TRBV13 with TRBJ1-2; 9 bases line up with TRBD1. Germline V gene lookup returns CDR1 PRHDT and CDR2 FYEKMQ (reference sequence). V was pared by 5 bases and J by 8 bases, with 15 bases of the junction left unmatched. The CDR3 is 16 amino acids. In DNA form, the CDR3 reads TGTGCCAGCAGCAACCGGGACAGGGAGGTATTGTACGGCTACACCTTC. Translation: CASSNRDREVLYGYTF.

This chain links TRBV5-4 with TRBJ2-7; D is ambiguous. Per the germline V gene, CDR1 is SGHNT and CDR2 is YYREEE (reference sequence). Trimming removed 2 bases from V and 2 bases from J, with 11 bases in between. This CDR3 has 14 residues. This CDR3 reads CASSFSRETYEQYF. CDR3 nucleotide sequence: TGTGCCAGCAGCTTTAGTAGGGAAACCTACGAGCAGTACTTC.

The chain links TRBV5-1 to TRBJ2-3; the D gene is possibly TRBD1 (6 bases). Germline CDR1 SGHRS, CDR2 YFSETQ. V was clipped by 2 bases and J by 3 bases, with 10 bases between them. The CDR3 sequence is 14 residues long. This CDR3 is CASSFGRGTDTQYF. CDR3 coding DNA: TGCGCCAGCAGCTTTGGCAGGGGAACAGATACGCAGTATTTT.

The chain has TRBV5-1 and TRBJ2-7, with 9 positions matching TRBD1. From germline, CDR1 is SGHRS and CDR2 YFSETQ. V was clipped by 0 bases and J by 3 bases; unmatched bases: 7. The CDR3 is 16 amino acids. The CDR3 loop is CASSLGRRTGVYEQYF. CDR3 bases: TGCGCCAGCAGCTTGGGCCGTCGGACAGGGGTCTACGAGCAGTACTTC.

J is TRBJ2-7 and V is TRBV9; 11 bases fit TRBD2. This CDR3 is 16 amino acids long. Germline V lookup: CDR1 SGDLS, CDR2 YYNGEE. DNA of the CDR3: TGTGACGCCCGGGGACTAGCGGTTCGGACCTCCTACGAGCAGTACTTC. It is translated as CDARGLAVRTSYEQYF. Variable domain in full (rest from reference TRBV9 and TRBJ2-7): DSGVTQTPKHLITATGQRVTLRCSPRSGDLSVYWYQQSLDQGLQFLIQYYNGEERAKGNILERFSAQQFPDLHSELNLSSLELGDSALYFCDARGLAVRTSYEQYFGPGTRLTVT.

This chain connects TRBV4-1 to TRBJ2-5, with TRBD2 matching over 7 bases. V lost 3 bases and J lost 5; bases outside the gene matches: 6. The germline V gene has CDR1 MGHRA and CDR2 YSYEKL. This CDR3 is 14 amino acids long. CDR3 residues: CASSHQDGRETQYF. The CDR3 region has the DNA TGCGCCAGCAGCCACCAGGACGGGAGGGAGACCCAGTACTTC.